The 26 T cell receptor beta chains listed next were all sequenced from one sample in a study of T cell changes during pregnancy in multiple sclerosis. Clones were sequenced by immunoSEQ multiplex PCR, and TCRdb holds only the in-frame ones, with some missing. The sample has about 41,000 clones, 90% seen once. The sequencing used CD8+ T cells from peripheral blood mononuclear cells, collected in the first trimester of pregnancy. The receptors derive from a female donor with multiple sclerosis, enrolled in a pregnancy study.

The V gene is TRBV14, the J gene TRBJ2-7, with 9 bases identical to TRBD2. The CDR3 consists of 16 residues. Germline values: CDR1 SGHDN, CDR2 FVKESK. The V gene end was trimmed by 2 bases and the J gene end by 4 bases; junction bases not matched to a gene: 9. The CDR3 DNA follows: TGTGCCAGCAGCCAACTTCAAGGAGGACTAGCGTACGAGCAGTACTTC. As protein: CASSQLQGGLAYEQYF.

The rearrangement joins TRBV6-1 to TRBJ1-5, with a tentative D call TRBD1 (6 bases). Per germline, CDR1 MNHNS and CDR2 SASEGT. The CDR3 extends over 16 amino acids. V dropped 5 bases and J dropped 6 bases, with 20 bases sitting between them. DNA for the CDR3: TGTGCCAGCAGTCAAGGAGCGGGGGCGCTAGGTCAGCCCCAGCATTTT. Amino acids: CASSQGAGALGQPQHF.

The chain carries TRBV9 and TRBJ2-2; maybe TRBD2 (6 bases). The CDR3 is 15 amino acids. CDR1 is SGDLS, CDR2 YYNGEE, per germline. V was trimmed by 2 bases and J by 0 bases, leaving 8 bases between them. The CDR3 spells CASSVGGANTGELFF. The DNA of the CDR3 is TGTGCCAGCAGCGTGGGGGGAGCGAACACCGGGGAGCTGTTTTTT.

The chain links TRBV19 to TRBJ1-1; 7 nucleotides match TRBD1. There are 13 residues in the CDR3. The J segment lost 3 bases and the V segment lost 8 bases, leaving 6 bases of the junction unmatched. In germline, CDR1 is LNHDA, CDR2 SQIVND (reference sequence). CDR3 region: CASGAGGYTEAFF. In DNA form, the CDR3 reads TGTGCCAGTGGTGCAGGGGGGTACACTGAAGCTTTCTTT.

This chain joins TRBV5-6 and TRBJ1-3; 8 positions match TRBD1. Unmatched junction bases numbered 2, after V lost 3 bases and J lost 3 bases. The CDR3 sequence is 14 residues long. Germline V gives CDR1 SGHDT, CDR2 YYEEEE. Here the CDR3 reads CASSSGQGGNTIYF. The DNA of the CDR3 is TGTGCCAGCAGCTCCGGACAGGGTGGAAACACCATATATTTT.

The chain carries TRBV5-4 and TRBJ2-2, with 9 nucleotides matching TRBD1. CDR1 SGHNT and CDR2 YYREEE come from the germline V gene (reference sequence). This CDR3 has 16 residues. Trimming at V came to 5 bases and at J to 4 bases, leaving 9 bases not matched to a gene. DNA of the CDR3: TGTGCCAGCAGGGGGTCCGGGACAGGGCGCACCGGGGAGCTGTTTTTT. This codes for CASRGSGTGRTGELFF.

J is TRBJ2-2 and V is TRBV5-8; a weak D match, TRBD1 (6 bases). The V gene lost 8 bases and the J gene lost 4 bases, with 6 bases spanning the gap. CDR1 is SGHTS, CDR2 YDEGEE, per germline. This CDR3 is built from 11 residues. The CDR3 sequence is CARGGTGELFF. CDR3 DNA: TGTGCCAGAGGGGGCACCGGGGAGCTGTTTTTT.

This clone appeared once. V and J are TRBV5-4 and TRBJ2-1, with a weak D call TRBD2 (6 bases). This CDR3 spans 14 amino acids. The germline V and J ends were trimmed by 7 bases and 6 bases, with 17 bases remaining between them. The germline gives CDR1 SGHNT, CDR2 YYREEE (reference sequence). The CDR3 nucleotides are TGTGCCAGCGAGTTTGGTGGCGGGGTCAATGAGCAGTTCTTC. Protein: CASEFGGGVNEQFF. Complete variable domain (other parts from reference TRBV5-4 and TRBJ2-1): ETGVTQSPTHLIKTRGQQVTLRCSSQSGHNTVSWYQQALGQGPQFIFQYYREEENGRGNFPPRFSGLQFPNYSSELNVNALELDDSALYLCASEFGGGVNEQFFGPGTRLTVL.

The chain joins TRBV4-1 to TRBJ2-1; 10 bases align to TRBD2. The CDR3 is 15 residues long. J lost 6 bases, V lost 1 base, and 3 bases had no gene match. Germline values: CDR1 MGHRA, CDR2 YSYEKL. CDR3 coding DNA: TGCGCCAGCAGCCAAGGACTAGCGGGTCCCAATGAGCAGTTCTTC. Translation gives CASSQGLAGPNEQFF.

The chain combines TRBV19 with TRBJ1-1, with D uncertain. The CDR3 runs 13 residues. Trimming stripped 6 bases from V and 1 base from J, with 9 bases between. Per the germline V gene, CDR1 is LNHDA and CDR2 is SQIVND (reference sequence). The CDR3 region has the DNA TGTGCCAGTAGCCTACCCGGGAACACTGAAGCTTTCTTT. It codes for CASSLPGNTEAFF.

This clone appeared a single time. This sequence joins TRBV30 and TRBJ2-3; 7 nucleotides align to TRBD1. Germline loops: CDR1 GTSNPN, CDR2 SVGIG (reference sequence). This CDR3 is 15 amino acids long. V gave up 5 bases and J gave up 0 bases; unmatched junction bases: 8. For the CDR3, the DNA is TGTGCCTGGGTGACCGGGACAGTAAGCACAGATACGCAGTATTTT. This translates into CAWVTGTVSTDTQYF.

The DNA for the CDR3 is TGTGCCAGCAGTGAATATCTCGGGTACCAAGAGACCCAGTACTTC. Translated, it gives CASSEYLGYQETQYF. The chain carries TRBV25-1 and TRBJ2-5, with D uncertain. Trimming removed 0 bases at V and 0 bases at J, with 8 bases between. Germline V lookup: CDR1 MGHDK, CDR2 SYGVNS. The CDR3 is 15 amino acids.

The chain employs TRBV30 and TRBJ2-5; D is perhaps TRBD2 (5 bases). The length of the CDR3 is 15 residues. V was trimmed by 0 bases and J by 9 bases, leaving 20 bases between them. The V gene's germline CDR1 is GTSNPN and CDR2 SVGIG (reference sequence). CDR3 protein: CAWSVPGIKRSAQYF. The CDR3 DNA reads as TGTGCCTGGAGTGTTCCGGGAATAAAGAGATCGGCCCAGTACTTC.

The chain uses TRBV10-2 and TRBJ1-1; no clear D. Looked up from germline, CDR1 is WSHSY and CDR2 is SAAADI. The CDR3 covers 13 residues. With 2 bases removed from V and 7 bases from J, the gap between germline ends came to 11 bases. The CDR3 DNA sequence: TGCGCCAGCAGTGAGACGGGGTTCGGTGAAGCTTTCTTT. It translates to CASSETGFGEAFF.

The V gene is TRBV10-3, the J gene TRBJ1-1; no clear D gene. CDR1 is ENHRY, CDR2 SYGVKD, per germline. This CDR3 is built from 10 residues. The V and J ends lost 10 bases and 3 bases respectively, with 6 bases between them. The CDR3 is CATGDTEAFF. The CDR3, as DNA: TGTGCCACCGGTGACACTGAAGCTTTCTTT.

This chain uses TRBV7-8 with TRBJ2-5; 7 bases match TRBD2. This CDR3 is built from 21 residues. Germline-derived CDR1 and CDR2 are SGHVS and FQNEAQ. Trimming removed 5 bases from V and 1 base from J; junction bases left unmatched: 25. CDR3 loop: CASSHGPQGWASGIAQETQYF. The CDR3 DNA reads as TGTGCCAGCAGCCACGGCCCCCAAGGGTGGGCTAGCGGAATCGCCCAAGAGACCCAGTACTTC.

V gene TRBV5-6 combines with J gene TRBJ2-2; 9 bases are a match to TRBD2. The CDR3 is 17 residues long. Trimming cost V 0 bases and J 6 bases; bases outside gene matches: 9. Germline CDR1 reads SGHDT; CDR2 reads YYEEEE. DNA of the CDR3: TGTGCCAGCAGCTTGGTAGAGGCTAGCGGGAATTCCGGGGAGCTGTTTTTT. It codes for CASSLVEASGNSGELFF.

The chain links TRBV2 to TRBJ2-7; 7 bases map to TRBD1. CDR1 is SNHLY and CDR2 is FYNNEI in the germline V gene. The ends lost 11 bases at V and 2 bases at J; junction bases unmatched: 6. The CDR3 extends over 12 amino acids. As DNA, the CDR3 is TGTGCCGGGGGACAGTGGGCCTACGAGCAGTACTTC. Protein: CAGGQWAYEQYF.

This chain joins TRBV29-1 and TRBJ1-1; possible D gene TRBD1, 6 bases. V was cut by 7 bases and J by 1 base, with 10 bases left in between. Germline lookup yields CDR1 SQVTM and CDR2 ANQGSEA. The CDR3 spans 12 residues. This CDR3 reads CSAQGTNTEAFF. As DNA, the CDR3 is TGCAGCGCTCAGGGGACGAACACTGAAGCTTTCTTT.

The chain combines TRBV19 with TRBJ2-1, with D perhaps TRBD2 (6 bases). This CDR3 region has 17 residues. Trimming took 0 bases from V and 0 from J, leaving 12 bases between them. Germline lookup yields CDR1 LNHDA and CDR2 SQIVND (reference sequence). The CDR3 sequence is CASSIDLAGSSYNEQFF. CDR3 DNA sequence: TGTGCCAGTAGTATAGATCTGGCGGGGAGCTCCTACAATGAGCAGTTCTTC.

This clone was observed a single time. The V gene is TRBV5-6, the J gene TRBJ2-7, with a possible D match to TRBD2 (6 bases). The CDR3 loop spans 15 amino acids. Germline V gene sequence: CDR1 SGHDT, CDR2 YYEEEE. V dropped 2 bases and J dropped 1 base, with 13 bases sitting between them. CDR3: CASSLGRDSSYEQYF. The CDR3, as DNA: TGTGCCAGCAGCTTAGGGCGGGATTCATCCTACGAGCAGTACTTC.

In DNA form, the CDR3 reads TGTGCCGCAGCACAGGGTAACTCTGGAAACACCATATATTTT. Protein: CAAAQGNSGNTIYF. This chain connects TRBV30 to TRBJ1-3, with D possibly being TRBD1 (6 bases). The CDR3 consists of 14 residues. V was trimmed by 8 bases and J by 0 bases, leaving 14 bases between them. Germline loops: CDR1 GTSNPN, CDR2 SVGIG (reference sequence).

The genes are TRBV11-2 and TRBJ2-1; 8 bases map to TRBD2. The CDR3 length is 14 residues. Looked up from germline, CDR1 is SGHAT and CDR2 is FQNNGV. The V and J ends lost 5 bases and 8 bases, in that order; junction bases with no gene match: 8. The CDR3 region has the DNA TGTGCCAGCAGCCCCTGGACTAGCCAGGATGAGCAGTTCTTC. Amino acid sequence: CASSPWTSQDEQFF.

The chain combines TRBV29-1 with TRBJ2-1; maybe TRBD2 (6 bases). V gave up 7 bases and J gave up 5 bases, with 18 bases separating them. The CDR3 spans 14 residues. Looked up from germline, CDR1 is SQVTM and CDR2 is ANQGSEA. CDR3 sequence (DNA): TGCAGCGGTCTCGGGACTCCCGGCAACAATGAGCAGTTCTTC. Its translation: CSGLGTPGNNEQFF.

This chain joins TRBV6-1 and TRBJ1-5; 7 bases map to TRBD1. Germline V gives CDR1 MNHNS, CDR2 SASEGT. The CDR3 extends over 18 amino acids. J gave up 4 bases and V 4 bases, and 16 bases lay outside the gene matches. In DNA form, the CDR3 reads TGTGCCAGCAGTGGGCGAACCTCCGTGGGACAGAGGAATCAGCCCCAGCATTTT. Translating gives CASSGRTSVGQRNQPQHF.

The chain couples TRBV29-1 to TRBJ2-3, with 11 bases identical to TRBD2. This CDR3 is 15 amino acids long. Germline V gene sequence: CDR1 SQVTM, CDR2 ANQGSEA. J lost 5 bases, V lost 0 bases, and 4 bases had no gene match. CDR3: CSVEERGTSGDTQYF. The CDR3 DNA sequence: TGCAGCGTTGAAGAACGGGGGACTAGCGGAGATACGCAGTATTTT.